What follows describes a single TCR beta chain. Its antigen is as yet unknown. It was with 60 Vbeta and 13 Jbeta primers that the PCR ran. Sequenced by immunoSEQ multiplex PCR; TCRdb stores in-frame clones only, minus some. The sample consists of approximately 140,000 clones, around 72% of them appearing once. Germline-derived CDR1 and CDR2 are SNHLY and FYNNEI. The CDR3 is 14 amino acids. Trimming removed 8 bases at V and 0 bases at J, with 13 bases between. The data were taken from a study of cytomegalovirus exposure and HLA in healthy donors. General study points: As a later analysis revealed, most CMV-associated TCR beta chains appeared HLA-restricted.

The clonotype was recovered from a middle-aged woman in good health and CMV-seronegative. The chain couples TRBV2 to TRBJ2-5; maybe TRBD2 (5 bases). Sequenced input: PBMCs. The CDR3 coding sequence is TGTGCCAGCCGTAGTTGGGAGCACCAAGAGACCCAGTACTTC. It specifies CASRSWEHQETQYF.